The 23 T cell receptor beta chains given below trace back to one sample, sequenced in a study of cytomegalovirus exposure and HLA in healthy donors. A multiplex PCR was run with 60 Vbeta primers and 13 Jbeta primers. TCRdb keeps only in-frame clones here, not all; method: immunoSEQ multiplex PCR. There are approximately 170,000 clones in the sample; around 86% occur only once, and about 3.8% lies in the top ten. Sequencing input: PBMCs. The origin of the receptors is a man aged 45 to 65 in good health and CMV-seropositive.

The chain uses TRBV7-9 and TRBJ2-1; D not resolved. Germline lookup yields CDR1 SEHNR and CDR2 FQNEAQ (reference sequence). Trimming removed 3 bases from V and 6 bases from J, with 12 bases in between. The CDR3 has 14 amino acids. Here the CDR3 DNA reads TGTGCCAGCAGCTTTCAGGTTACTGGCAATGAGCAGTTCTTC. Residues: CASSFQVTGNEQFF.

The rearrangement links TRBV6-5 to TRBJ2-3; 9 nucleotides align to TRBD1. Germline V lookup: CDR1 MNHEY, CDR2 SVGAGI. This CDR3 comprises 15 residues. Trimming cost V 4 bases and J 3 bases; bases outside gene matches: 5. CDR3 sequence: CASSSWDRATDTQYF. CDR3 sequence (DNA): TGTGCCAGCAGTTCCTGGGACAGGGCTACAGATACGCAGTATTTT.

A word on this clone: The sample has other DNA sequences that encode this CDR3 too. The genes are TRBV30 and TRBJ2-1; no definite D call. Germline lookup yields CDR1 GTSNPN and CDR2 SVGIG (reference sequence). Trimming stripped 0 bases from V and 4 bases from J, with 4 bases between. This CDR3 has 12 residues. The CDR3 DNA reads TGTGCCTGGAGTGTCGAGTACAATGAGCAGTTCTTC. It codes for CAWSVEYNEQFF. Drawing the rest from reference TRBV30 and TRBJ2-1, the complete variable domain is SQTIHQWPATLVQPVGSPLSLECTVEGTSNPNLYWYRQAAGRGLQLLFYSVGIGQISSEVPQNLSASRPQDRQFILSSKKLLLSDSGFYLCAWSVEYNEQFFGPGTRLTVL.

This CDR3 is CASSQGQGAGEQYF. The CDR3 DNA reads TGTGCCAGCAGCCAGGGACAGGGGGCAGGCGAGCAGTACTTC. The chain employs TRBV28 and TRBJ2-7; 12 bases are shared with TRBD1. Germline V gene data show CDR1 as MDHEN and CDR2 as SYDVKM. V shed 6 bases, J shed 6 bases, and the junction held 6 bases outside the gene matches. The CDR3 runs to 14 residues.

In its sample, this clone was seen once. This chain connects TRBV19 to TRBJ1-5; 9 bases align to TRBD1. The CDR3 totals 14 residues. Germline V gene data show CDR1 as LNHDA and CDR2 as SQIVND (reference sequence). The V gene end was trimmed by 1 base and the J gene end by 8 bases; junction bases not matched to a gene: 3. The CDR3 spells CASSIGQGGKPQHF. CDR3 bases: TGTGCCAGTAGTATAGGACAGGGGGGTAAGCCCCAGCATTTT.

In its sample, this clone was seen a few times. The J gene is TRBJ2-3, the V gene TRBV5-1, with 8 bases identical to TRBD2. This CDR3 is 17 amino acids long. Germline V gene sequence: CDR1 SGHRS, CDR2 YFSETQ. V shed 1 base, J shed 0 bases, and the junction held 7 bases outside the gene matches. CDR3 bases: TGCGCCAGCAGCTTGATGGGGTCGGGAGGGAGCACAGATACGCAGTATTTT. It specifies CASSLMGSGGSTDTQYF. The full variable domain, in which reference TRBV5-1 and TRBJ2-3 provide the parts outside the CDR3, is KAGVTQTPRYLIKTRGQQVTLSCSPISGHRSVSWYQQTPGQGLQFLFEYFSETQRNKGNFPGRFSGRQFSNSRSEMNVSTLELGDSALYLCASSLMGSGGSTDTQYFGPGTRLTVL.

The chain is built from TRBV28 and TRBJ2-5; 12 bases align to TRBD2. The V gene end was trimmed by 4 bases and the J gene end by 4 bases; junction bases not matched to a gene: 4. This CDR3 spans 15 amino acids. In germline, CDR1 is MDHEN, CDR2 SYDVKM. CDR3 protein: CASSSPGLAGETQYF. CDR3 sequence (DNA): TGTGCCAGCAGTTCGCCGGGACTAGCGGGAGAGACCCAGTACTTC.

J is TRBJ2-6 and V is TRBV5-1; 7 bases fit TRBD2. The CDR3 contains 16 residues. Germline V CDR1 and CDR2: SGHRS, YFSETQ. V trimming: 6 bases; J trimming: 0 bases; junction bases outside the gene matches: 6. The CDR3 DNA is TGCGCCAGCACCCCGGGGGGTCCCTCTGGGGCCAACGTCCTGACTTTC. This encodes CASTPGGPSGANVLTF.

V gene TRBV19 combines with J gene TRBJ1-5; 8 positions match TRBD1. Per germline, CDR1 LNHDA and CDR2 SQIVND (reference sequence). V was clipped by 9 bases and J by 8 bases; unmatched bases: 18. The length of the CDR3 is 16 residues. CDR3 coding DNA: TGTGCCAGCACCTCCGGGACAGGACGAATCAAGAAGCCCCAGCATTTT. It specifies CASTSGTGRIKKPQHF.

The rearrangement links TRBV6-6 to TRBJ1-5; 7 bases map to TRBD1. Trimming removed 0 bases from V and 6 bases from J; junction bases left unmatched: 5. The CDR3 is made up of 15 amino acids. Germline-derived CDR1 and CDR2 are MNHNY and SVGAGI (reference sequence). CDR3 sequence (DNA): TGTGCCAGCAGTTACTCGAAGGGGGCATCTCAGCCCCAGCATTTT. Translating it yields CASSYSKGASQPQHF.

The sample holds a few counts of this clone. This sequence joins TRBV5-4 and TRBJ1-2; perhaps TRBD1 as D (5 bases). Trimming removed 2 bases at V and 1 base at J, with 6 bases between. This CDR3 is 13 amino acids long. Germline V gene sequence: CDR1 SGHNT, CDR2 YYREEE (reference sequence). The CDR3 loop is CASSFDSNYGYTF. For the CDR3, the DNA is TGTGCCAGCAGCTTCGACAGTAACTATGGCTACACCTTC.

The rearrangement joins TRBV7-9 to TRBJ2-3; the D is unclear. The CDR3 runs 17 residues. CDR1 SEHNR and CDR2 FQNEAQ come from the germline V gene (reference sequence). Trimming took off 2 bases at V and 0 bases at J, with 15 bases between the two ends. In DNA form, the CDR3 reads TGTGCCAGCAGCTTAAACAGCAACCCCCCGAGCACAGATACGCAGTATTTT. Translated, it gives CASSLNSNPPSTDTQYF. The complete variable domain, with remaining parts taken from reference TRBV7-9 and TRBJ2-3, reads DTGVSQNPRHKITKRGQNVTFRCDPISEHNRLYWYRQTLGQGPEFLTYFQNEAQLEKSRLLSDRFSAERPKGSFSTLEIQRTEQGDSAMYLCASSLNSNPPSTDTQYFGPGTRLTVL.

The rearrangement joins TRBV19 to TRBJ1-6, with 9 bases lining up with TRBD1. This CDR3 is 14 amino acids long. The junction had 1 base not matched to a gene; V was cut back by 5 bases and J by 5 bases. CDR1 and CDR2 (germline): LNHDA, SQIVND (reference sequence). The CDR3 spells CASSWDRDNSPLHF. The CDR3 coding sequence is TGTGCCAGTAGTTGGGACAGGGATAATTCACCCCTCCACTTT.

Points on this clone: Other DNA sequences within the sample encode an identical CDR3. This chain uses TRBV5-1 with TRBJ2-3; D possibly corresponds to TRBD2 (6 bases). Trimming cost V 3 bases and J 6 bases, with 8 bases left between them. This CDR3 has 12 amino acids. The germline V gene has CDR1 SGHRS and CDR2 YFSETQ. The CDR3 spells CASSSSADTQYF. CDR3 bases: TGCGCCAGCAGCTCTAGCGCGGATACGCAGTATTTT.

This clone has a single count. The DNA of the CDR3 is TGTGCTAGTGGTAAGGGGGTTGAGACCCAGTACTTC. It translates to CASGKGVETQYF. The chain is built from TRBV12-5 and TRBJ2-5, with D possibly matching TRBD1 (6 bases). Germline V gene data show CDR1 as LGHNT and CDR2 as FRNRAP. Trimming removed 5 bases at V and 5 bases at J, with 9 bases between. The CDR3 contains 12 residues.

V usage is TRBV10-3 and J usage is TRBJ2-1, with 9 positions matching TRBD1. The V gene's germline CDR1 is ENHRY and CDR2 SYGVKD. This CDR3 contains 15 residues. V was clipped by 4 bases and J by 8 bases; unmatched bases: 9. In DNA, the CDR3 is TGTGCCATCAGTGCCCCGGGACAGGGTCGGGATGAGCAGTTCTTC. It yields the protein CAISAPGQGRDEQFF.

About this clone itself: This sample includes further DNA sequences coding for the same CDR3. The V and J genes are TRBV5-1 and TRBJ2-1, with 10 bases that match TRBD1. The J segment lost 7 bases and the V segment lost 0 bases, leaving 7 bases of the junction unmatched. The CDR3 length is 16 residues. The V gene's germline CDR1 is SGHRS and CDR2 YFSETQ. Written as DNA, the CDR3 is TGCGCCAGCAGCTTGGAGGGACAGGGGACGGGTAATGAGCAGTTCTTC. It encodes CASSLEGQGTGNEQFF.

This clone has just one count. The genes are TRBV19 and TRBJ2-2; 10 positions agree with TRBD1. J was trimmed by 6 bases and V by 5 bases; bases with no gene match: 9. Germline V gene sequence: CDR1 LNHDA, CDR2 SQIVND (reference sequence). CDR3 length: 16 residues. CDR3 region: CASSPPGQGMSGELFF. As DNA, the CDR3 is TGTGCCAGTAGTCCCCCGGGACAGGGGATGTCCGGGGAGCTGTTTTTT. The full variable domain, with the rest looked up from reference TRBV19 and TRBJ2-2, is DGGITQSPKYLFRKEGQNVTLSCEQNLNHDAMYWYRQDPGQGLRLIYYSQIVNDFQKGDIAEGYSVSREKKESFPLTVTSAQKNPTAFYLCASSPPGQGMSGELFFGEGSRLTVL.

The chain has TRBV11-2 and TRBJ1-5; 9 bases are a match to TRBD1. This CDR3 region has 14 residues. Losses at the gene ends were 2 bases for V and 6 bases for J; bases not matched to a gene: 2. The germline CDR1 and CDR2 sequences are SGHAT and FQNNGV. Here the CDR3 reads CASSLTGGGQPQHF. Written as DNA, the CDR3 is TGTGCCAGCAGCTTAACAGGGGGCGGTCAGCCCCAGCATTTT.

For this clone: The junction departs from the called germline gene at one end, perhaps through a read error. The rearrangement joins TRBV5-1 to TRBJ1-1; maybe TRBD1 (5 bases). CDR3 length equals 15 residues. Germline V lookup: CDR1 SGHRS, CDR2 YFSETQ. The CDR3 bases are TGTGCCAGCAGCTTGAGGGGTAATTTAAACACTGAAGCTTTCTTT. As protein: CASSLRGNLNTEAFF.

The genes are TRBV7-9 and TRBJ2-4, with TRBD2 as a possible D gene (6 bases). Germline V lookup: CDR1 SEHNR, CDR2 FQNEAQ (reference sequence). The ends were cut back, 1 base at V and 0 bases at J, with 10 bases in the middle. The CDR3 totals 16 residues. CDR3 DNA sequence: TGTGCCAGCAGCTTAGTTGGAGGGGAAGCCAAAAACATTCAGTACTTC. The encoded protein is CASSLVGGEAKNIQYF.

This clone has a handful of counts. The chain carries TRBV5-1 and TRBJ2-7; the match to TRBD2 covers 9 bases. Germline loops: CDR1 SGHRS, CDR2 YFSETQ. Trimming took 0 bases from V and 2 from J; bases not matched to a gene: 6. This CDR3 has 16 amino acids. The CDR3 DNA reads as TGCGCCAGCAGCTTGGCTGTCGCGGGAGGGCCCTACGAGCAGTACTTC. Amino acids: CASSLAVAGGPYEQYF.

The chain employs TRBV5-1 and TRBJ2-5; the D gene is possibly TRBD1 (6 bases). With 4 bases removed from V and 1 base from J, the gap between germline ends came to 14 bases. The CDR3 contains 15 residues. Germline CDR1 reads SGHRS; CDR2 reads YFSETQ. CDR3 residues: CASSPQTGIQETQYF. The CDR3 nucleotides are TGCGCCAGCAGCCCACAGACAGGCATCCAAGAGACCCAGTACTTC.